This TCR beta chain is from a study of monozygotic twins with inflammatory bowel disease. Total RNA amounting to 3,500 to 4,000 ng went into each TCR library. TCRdb reprocessed the 5' RACE reads and stores each CDR3 protein as one record, lacking DNA. Recorded for this sample: around 190,000 distinct CDR3 sequences. CDR3 size: 16 residues. Germline loops: CDR1 SGHAT, CDR2 FQNNGV. As regards this clonotype: Its target is unknown.

It was from whole blood, with no T cell sorting, that total RNA was isolated. Study-wide points: Telling different T cell subtypes apart from each other was not possible. A reduction in TCRbeta diversity (inverse Simpson) was seen in IBD patients relative to healthy co-twins.

The sequence came from a human donor with ulcerative colitis or Crohn's disease, or a healthy co-twin of an affected twin (not recorded which). What was sequenced was blood. The genes are TRBV11-2 and TRBJ2-2; TCRdb proposes TRBD1, but this gene call is untestable without DNA. The CDR3: CASSPMGTANTGELFF.